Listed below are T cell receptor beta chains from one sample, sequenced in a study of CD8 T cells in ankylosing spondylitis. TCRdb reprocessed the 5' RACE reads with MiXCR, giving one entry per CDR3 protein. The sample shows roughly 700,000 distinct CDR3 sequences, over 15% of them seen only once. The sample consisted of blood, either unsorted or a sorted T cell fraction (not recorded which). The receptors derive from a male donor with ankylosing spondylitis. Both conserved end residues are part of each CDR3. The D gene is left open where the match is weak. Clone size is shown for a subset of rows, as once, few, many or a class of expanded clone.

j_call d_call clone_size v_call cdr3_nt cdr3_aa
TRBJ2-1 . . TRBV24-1 TGTGCCACCAGAACCTCCCAGGAGGGTCGGAGTGAGCAGTTCTTC CATRTSQEGRSEQFF
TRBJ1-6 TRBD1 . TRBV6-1 TGTGCCAGCAGTGAAAGGACAGGAATGAATTCACCCCTCCACTTT CASSERTGMNSPLHF
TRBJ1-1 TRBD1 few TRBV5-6 TGTGCCAGCACTACAGGGGCGGGAACTGAAGCTTTCTTT CASTTGAGTEAFF
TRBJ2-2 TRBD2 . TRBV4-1 TGCGCCAGCAGCGGCCAACCGGGGACTAGCGGGAACACCGGGGAGCTGTTTTTT CASSGQPGTSGNTGELFF
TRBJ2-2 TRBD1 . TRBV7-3 TGTGCCAGCAGCTCCCAGGGGGCGACGAACACCGGGGAGCTGTTTTTT CASSSQGATNTGELFF
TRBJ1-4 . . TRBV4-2 TGTGCCAGCAGCCCCCCTGGGGAGAATGAAAAACTGTTTTTT CASSPPGENEKLFF
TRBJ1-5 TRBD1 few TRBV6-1 TGTGCCAGCAGTGGGGACAGTCCGAATCAGCCCCAGCATTTT CASSGDSPNQPQHF
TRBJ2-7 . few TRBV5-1 TGCGCCAGCAGCTTGGCAGGTTCCCACGAGCAGTACTTC CASSLAGSHEQYF
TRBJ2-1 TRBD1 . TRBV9 TGTGCCAGCAGCATCCGGACAGGAGCCTACAATGAGCAGTTCTTC CASSIRTGAYNEQFF
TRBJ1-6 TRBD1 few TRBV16 TGTGCCAGCAGCCCCACTACGACAGGGGATCCCCACTTT CASSPTTTGDPHF
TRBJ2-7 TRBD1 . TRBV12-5 TGTGCTAGTGGTTTGGCCGGGACAGGCCCACTCGAGCAGTACTTC CASGLAGTGPLEQYF
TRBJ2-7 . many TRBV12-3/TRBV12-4 TGTGCCAGCTCTACTAGGGCCCGGACCGTCTACGAGCAGTACTTC CASSTRARTVYEQYF
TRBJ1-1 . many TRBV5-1 TGCGCCAGCAGCTTCCGGACGGACACTGAAGCTTTCTTT CASSFRTDTEAFF
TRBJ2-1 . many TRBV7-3 TGTGCCAGCAGCCCTACCGCGGACACATACAATGAGCAGTTCTTC CASSPTADTYNEQFF
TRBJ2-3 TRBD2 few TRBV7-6 TGTGCCAGCAGCTTCACCGGGACTAGCGCCACAGATACGCAGTATTTT CASSFTGTSATDTQYF
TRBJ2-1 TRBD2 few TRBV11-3 TGTGCCAGCAGCCCCATTAGCGGGGGGGCAGGCGAGCAGTTCTTC CASSPISGGAGEQFF
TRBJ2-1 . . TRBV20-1 TGCAGTGCTAGAGATCAAGGATCACGGTCCCATGAGCAGTTCTTC CSARDQGSRSHEQFF
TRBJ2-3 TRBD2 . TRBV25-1 TGTGCCAGCAGTGAACATTCGGCCCGACGGGGGGTCACAGATACGCAGTATTTT CASSEHSARRGVTDTQYF
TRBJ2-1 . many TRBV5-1 TGCGCCAGCAGCTTGTCAGGGGCCTCCTACAATGAGCAGTTCTTC CASSLSGASYNEQFF
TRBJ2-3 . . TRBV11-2 TGTGCCAGCAGCTTTGGGGGGTACACAGATACGCAGTATTTT CASSFGGYTDTQYF
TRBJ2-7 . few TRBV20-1 TGCAGTGCTATGCTAGTCGGGACGGGAGCCTACGAGCAGTACTTC CSAMLVGTGAYEQYF
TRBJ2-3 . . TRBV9 TGTGCCAGCAGCGTAAGCCAGCGGAGCACAGATACGCAGTATTTT CASSVSQRSTDTQYF
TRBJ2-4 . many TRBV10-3 TGTGCCATCAGTGAGTCGACGGGAAGTGGGGTCATTCAGTACTTC CAISESTGSGVIQYF
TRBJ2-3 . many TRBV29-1 TGCAGCGTTGAGGTCAGGAGCACAGATACGCAGTATTTT CSVEVRSTDTQYF
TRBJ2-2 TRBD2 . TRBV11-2 TGTGCCAGCAGCAGACGAGCGGGAGGCGGCACCGGGGAGCTGTTTTTT CASSRRAGGGTGELFF
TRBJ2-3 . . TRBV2 TGTGCCAGCAGTGAACGCCCGGCTACGCAGTATTTT CASSERPATQYF
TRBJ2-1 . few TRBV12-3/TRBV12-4 TGTGCCAGCAGCCCCCTGGCGGGGAACTACAATGAGCAGTTCTTC CASSPLAGNYNEQFF
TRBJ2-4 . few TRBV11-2 TGTGCCAGCAGCCTCCAGGGGACTTGGGGAGCCAAAAACATTCAGTACTTC CASSLQGTWGAKNIQYF